The rows below give T cell receptor beta chains drawn from one sample of a study of T cell repertoires in cytomegalovirus infection. TCRdb called the reads again in MiXCR, with one record for every CDR3 protein. This table holds some 560,000 distinct CDR3 sequences, over 35% found once. These receptors' targets are unknown. The sample here was cultured PBMCs, taken from culture after CMV antigen stimulation. The source of these receptors is a human donor in good health (CMV status not recorded). Some clones in this sample may be carry-over from other donors' samples. Each CDR3 is given with its conserved first and last residue. The order of the fields is clone size, J gene, V gene, D gene, CDR3 DNA, CDR3 protein. The D gene is left open where the match is weak. Clone size is given for some rows only: seen once, a few or many times, or a class if the clone is expanded.

clone_size: few; j_call: TRBJ2-1; v_call: TRBV7-2; d_call: -; cdr3_nt: TGTGCCAGCAGCAGTCAAGCGAGTGAGCAGTTCTTC; cdr3_aa: CASSSQASEQFF
clone_size: few; j_call: TRBJ2-3; v_call: TRBV12-3/TRBV12-4; d_call: TRBD2; cdr3_nt: TGTGCCAGCAGCCCCAGGGCGGGGGAGGGGGATACGCAGTATTTT; cdr3_aa: CASSPRAGEGDTQYF
clone_size: -; j_call: TRBJ2-5; v_call: TRBV12-3/TRBV12-4; d_call: TRBD2; cdr3_nt: TGTGCCAGCAGCAGGACTAGCGGGAGCGGGCAAGAGACCCAGTACTTC; cdr3_aa: CASSRTSGSGQETQYF
clone_size: many; j_call: TRBJ1-3; v_call: TRBV7-2; d_call: TRBD1; cdr3_nt: TGTGCCAGCAGCGGACAGGGGGCCTCTGGAAACACCATATATTTT; cdr3_aa: CASSGQGASGNTIYF
clone_size: once; j_call: TRBJ2-1; v_call: TRBV2; d_call: -; cdr3_nt: TGTGCCAGCAGTGAACAGAGAAGCTCCTACAATGAGCAGTTCTTC; cdr3_aa: CASSEQRSSYNEQFF
clone_size: -; j_call: TRBJ2-3; v_call: TRBV20-1; d_call: TRBD1; cdr3_nt: TGCAGTGCTAGAGTAGGGGGCGGTGGCTCAGATACGCAGTATTTT; cdr3_aa: CSARVGGGGSDTQYF
clone_size: many; j_call: TRBJ2-1; v_call: TRBV7-8; d_call: -; cdr3_nt: TGTGCCAGCAGCTCAAAGAGGAAGGGGTACAATGAGCAGTTCTTC; cdr3_aa: CASSSKRKGYNEQFF
clone_size: -; j_call: TRBJ1-4; v_call: TRBV20-1; d_call: TRBD1; cdr3_nt: TGCAGTGCTAGAGCCTGGACAGGGGGCTATGAAAAACTGTTTTTT; cdr3_aa: CSARAWTGGYEKLFF
clone_size: -; j_call: TRBJ2-3; v_call: TRBV19; d_call: -; cdr3_nt: TGTGCCAGTAGTATATGGCTCAGGGCGTCAACTACGCAGTATTTT; cdr3_aa: CASSIWLRASTTQYF
clone_size: -; j_call: TRBJ2-5; v_call: TRBV9; d_call: -; cdr3_nt: TGTGCCAGCAGCGTAGGGGCGGGGCCCGGGGAGACCCAGTACTTC; cdr3_aa: CASSVGAGPGETQYF
clone_size: -; j_call: TRBJ2-7; v_call: TRBV6-6; d_call: -; cdr3_nt: TGTGCCAGCAGTTCAAGGGGTGAGGGGTCCGAGCAGTACTTC; cdr3_aa: CASSSRGEGSEQYF
clone_size: few; j_call: TRBJ2-7; v_call: TRBV7-2; d_call: -; cdr3_nt: TGTGCCAGCAGCCACGGGAACAGACCCTACGAGCAGTACTTC; cdr3_aa: CASSHGNRPYEQYF
clone_size: few; j_call: TRBJ1-5; v_call: TRBV12-5; d_call: -; cdr3_nt: TGTGCTAGTGGTTTGACCAAGGACGGCGAAGCCATTAGCAATCAGCCCCAGCATTTT; cdr3_aa: CASGLTKDGEAISNQPQHF
clone_size: -; j_call: TRBJ1-6; v_call: TRBV3-1; d_call: -; cdr3_nt: TGTGCCAGCAGCCAAGATCCGGGGGGCATCTCGTCACCCCTCCACTTT; cdr3_aa: CASSQDPGGISSPLHF
clone_size: many; j_call: TRBJ2-5; v_call: TRBV7-2; d_call: TRBD2; cdr3_nt: TGTGCCAGCAGCTTAGGCGGGGGAGCCGGGGAGACCCAGTACTTC; cdr3_aa: CASSLGGGAGETQYF
clone_size: once; j_call: TRBJ2-7; v_call: TRBV20-1; d_call: -; cdr3_nt: TGCAGTGCTAGGGCTATAGGCTCCTACGAGCAGTACTTC; cdr3_aa: CSARAIGSYEQYF
clone_size: -; j_call: TRBJ2-3; v_call: TRBV27; d_call: TRBD1; cdr3_nt: TGTGCCAGCAGTCCGGGACAGGCTGTCGGTACGCAGTATTTT; cdr3_aa: CASSPGQAVGTQYF
clone_size: -; j_call: TRBJ2-7; v_call: TRBV6-2/TRBV6-3; d_call: TRBD1; cdr3_nt: TGTGCCAGCAACTCAGGGGGCCCCCTCGAGCAGTACTTC; cdr3_aa: CASNSGGPLEQYF
clone_size: many; j_call: TRBJ2-3; v_call: TRBV7-6; d_call: -; cdr3_nt: TGTGCCAGCAGCTTAAGGGTCGGACTCTCGGGCACAGATACGCAGTATTTT; cdr3_aa: CASSLRVGLSGTDTQYF
clone_size: -; j_call: TRBJ2-5; v_call: TRBV7-4; d_call: -; cdr3_nt: TGTGCCAGCAGAATAGCTGGGCCGGAGACCCAGTACTTC; cdr3_aa: CASRIAGPETQYF
clone_size: -; j_call: TRBJ1-4; v_call: TRBV4-1; d_call: -; cdr3_nt: TGCGCCAGCAGCCCCAAGTGGTACACTGCAACTAATGAAAAACTGTTTTTT; cdr3_aa: CASSPKWYTATNEKLFF
clone_size: -; j_call: TRBJ2-2; v_call: TRBV28; d_call: TRBD1; cdr3_nt: TGTGCCAGCAGTCAGTTCATCCGGGACAGGGGCACCGGGGAGCTGTTTTTT; cdr3_aa: CASSQFIRDRGTGELFF
clone_size: -; j_call: TRBJ2-7; v_call: TRBV2; d_call: -; cdr3_nt: TGTGCCAGCAGTGAAGCCCGCGAATACGAGCAGTACTTC; cdr3_aa: CASSEAREYEQYF
clone_size: -; j_call: TRBJ1-4; v_call: TRBV7-2; d_call: TRBD1; cdr3_nt: TGTGCCAGCAGCTTAGAGACAGGGGATGAAAAACTGTTTTTT; cdr3_aa: CASSLETGDEKLFF
clone_size: many; j_call: TRBJ2-3; v_call: TRBV7-2; d_call: TRBD2; cdr3_nt: TGTGCCAGCAGCATTAGCGGGAGCCCCCCTACAGATACGCAGTATTTT; cdr3_aa: CASSISGSPPTDTQYF
clone_size: once; j_call: TRBJ1-1; v_call: TRBV6-5; d_call: -; cdr3_nt: TGTGCCAGCAGTTACGTAGGGGGGCAGATGAACACTGAAGCTTTCTTT; cdr3_aa: CASSYVGGQMNTEAFF
clone_size: -; j_call: TRBJ2-5; v_call: TRBV12-3/TRBV12-4; d_call: TRBD2; cdr3_nt: TGTGCCAGCAGTCTACTAGCGGGAGTCGGGGAGACCCAGTACTTC; cdr3_aa: CASSLLAGVGETQYF
clone_size: few; j_call: TRBJ1-4; v_call: TRBV6-5; d_call: TRBD1; cdr3_nt: TGTGCCAGCAGTACTAGGCGACAGGGGGTCACTAATGAAAAACTGTTTTTT; cdr3_aa: CASSTRRQGVTNEKLFF
clone_size: -; j_call: TRBJ2-7; v_call: TRBV7-9; d_call: -; cdr3_nt: TGTGCCAGCAGCTTAGCTAGGGCAGGGGCCCGGGAGCAGTACTTC; cdr3_aa: CASSLARAGAREQYF
clone_size: -; j_call: TRBJ2-3; v_call: TRBV19; d_call: TRBD2; cdr3_nt: TGTGCCGCCGCAGCGGGGCGGTCCACAGATACGCAGTATTTT; cdr3_aa: CAAAAGRSTDTQYF
clone_size: -; j_call: TRBJ2-7; v_call: TRBV20-1; d_call: TRBD2; cdr3_nt: TGCAGTGCAGCGGGGGGGGAAAAGCAGTACTTC; cdr3_aa: CSAAGGEKQYF
clone_size: few; j_call: TRBJ1-1; v_call: TRBV7-8; d_call: TRBD1; cdr3_nt: TGTGCCAGCAGGGAAAGGACAGGGAGTGAAGCTTTCTTT; cdr3_aa: CASRERTGSEAFF
clone_size: -; j_call: TRBJ2-5; v_call: TRBV10-3; d_call: TRBD2; cdr3_nt: TGTGCCATCCGGGGGGGAAGTCAAGAGACCCAGTACTTC; cdr3_aa: CAIRGGSQETQYF
clone_size: -; j_call: TRBJ2-2; v_call: TRBV7-9; d_call: -; cdr3_nt: TGTGCCAGCAGCTTAGAACGGGGAGGCACCGGGGAGCTGTTTTTT; cdr3_aa: CASSLERGGTGELFF
clone_size: -; j_call: TRBJ2-2; v_call: TRBV5-1; d_call: -; cdr3_nt: TGCGCCAGCAGCCCCCCTGGAAGGGCGGGCGGGGAGCTGTTTTTT; cdr3_aa: CASSPPGRAGGELFF
clone_size: -; j_call: TRBJ1-5; v_call: TRBV4-1; d_call: -; cdr3_nt: TGCGCCAGCAGCCAAACACAGCTTTACAATCAGCCCCAGCATTTT; cdr3_aa: CASSQTQLYNQPQHF
clone_size: many; j_call: TRBJ2-1; v_call: TRBV18; d_call: TRBD2; cdr3_nt: TGTGCCAGCTCACCGGAAACGGGAGGGAGTGGTGAGCAGTTCTTC; cdr3_aa: CASSPETGGSGEQFF
clone_size: once; j_call: TRBJ2-7; v_call: TRBV4-1; d_call: TRBD1; cdr3_nt: TGCGCCAGCAGCGCTTGGACAGGGATCTACGAGCAGTACTTC; cdr3_aa: CASSAWTGIYEQYF
clone_size: few; j_call: TRBJ1-1; v_call: TRBV19; d_call: -; cdr3_nt: TGTGCCAGTAGTCCTTTTGCGAACACTGAAGCTTTCTTT; cdr3_aa: CASSPFANTEAFF
clone_size: -; j_call: TRBJ1-1; v_call: TRBV25-1; d_call: -; cdr3_nt: TGTGCCAGCAGTGAAGAGAGGGGCTACGCTGAAGCTTTCTTT; cdr3_aa: CASSEERGYAEAFF
clone_size: -; j_call: TRBJ2-7; v_call: TRBV19; d_call: TRBD1; cdr3_nt: TGTGCCAGTAGCCCGACAGGGGTCTACGAGCAGTACTTC; cdr3_aa: CASSPTGVYEQYF
clone_size: -; j_call: TRBJ1-3; v_call: TRBV4-1; d_call: -; cdr3_nt: TGCGCCAGCAGCCCCCGAGAAGATACTCGCTCTGGAAACACCATATATTTT; cdr3_aa: CASSPREDTRSGNTIYF
clone_size: once; j_call: TRBJ1-5; v_call: TRBV28; d_call: -; cdr3_nt: TGTGCCAGCATCGCAACCCTTACAGGGAATCAGCCCCAGCATTTT; cdr3_aa: CASIATLTGNQPQHF
clone_size: -; j_call: TRBJ2-3; v_call: TRBV7-2; d_call: -; cdr3_nt: TGTGCCAGCAGCGCTCTCGGACCTACAGATACGCAGTATTTT; cdr3_aa: CASSALGPTDTQYF
clone_size: few; j_call: TRBJ1-1; v_call: TRBV5-5; d_call: -; cdr3_nt: TGTGCCAGCAGCTTGATCTTGGGTAAGAACACTGAAGCTTTCTTT; cdr3_aa: CASSLILGKNTEAFF
clone_size: -; j_call: TRBJ2-1; v_call: TRBV25-1; d_call: TRBD2; cdr3_nt: TGTGCCAGCAGTGACCCGGGACTAGCGGGAGGGTTCATGAATGAGCAGTTCTTC; cdr3_aa: CASSDPGLAGGFMNEQFF
clone_size: -; j_call: TRBJ1-1; v_call: TRBV4-1; d_call: -; cdr3_nt: TGCGCCAGCAGCCAACCCCTTACAGGGAGGGCCACTGAAGCTTTCTTT; cdr3_aa: CASSQPLTGRATEAFF
clone_size: few; j_call: TRBJ2-5; v_call: TRBV4-1; d_call: -; cdr3_nt: TGCGCCAGCAGCCAAGATTCCTCCCTAGGCAGGGGTCAGACCCAGTACTTC; cdr3_aa: CASSQDSSLGRGQTQYF
clone_size: -; j_call: TRBJ1-1; v_call: TRBV7-8; d_call: -; cdr3_nt: TGTGCCAGCAGCTTCCGGGGGGACGGCACTGAAGCTTTCTTT; cdr3_aa: CASSFRGDGTEAFF
clone_size: -; j_call: TRBJ1-2; v_call: TRBV5-5; d_call: -; cdr3_nt: TGTGCCAGCAGCTCATTAACGGCGGGGCAGGGAGGCGACACCTTC; cdr3_aa: CASSSLTAGQGGDTF
clone_size: -; j_call: TRBJ1-3; v_call: TRBV11-2; d_call: -; cdr3_nt: TGTGCCAGCAGCTTTTCACAGGGTTCCTCTGGAAACACCATATATTTT; cdr3_aa: CASSFSQGSSGNTIYF
clone_size: -; j_call: TRBJ2-2; v_call: TRBV11-3; d_call: -; cdr3_nt: TGTGCCAGCAGCTCGAACCGGGCCGGGGAGCTGTTTTTT; cdr3_aa: CASSSNRAGELFF
clone_size: few; j_call: TRBJ2-5; v_call: TRBV7-2; d_call: TRBD1; cdr3_nt: TGTGCCAGCAGCTTAAGGACAGGGAGTTACCAAGAGACCCAGTACTTC; cdr3_aa: CASSLRTGSYQETQYF